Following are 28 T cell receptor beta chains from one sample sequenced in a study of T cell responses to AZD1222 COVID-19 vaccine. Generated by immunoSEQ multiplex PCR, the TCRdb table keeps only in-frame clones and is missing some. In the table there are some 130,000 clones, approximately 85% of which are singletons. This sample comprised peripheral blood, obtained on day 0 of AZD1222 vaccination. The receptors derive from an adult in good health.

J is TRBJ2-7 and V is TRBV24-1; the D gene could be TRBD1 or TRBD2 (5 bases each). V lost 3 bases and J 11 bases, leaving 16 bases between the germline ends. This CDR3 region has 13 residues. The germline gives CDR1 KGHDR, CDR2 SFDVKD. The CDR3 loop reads CATSDGTRRRKYF. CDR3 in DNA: TGTGCCACCAGTGATGGGACGAGAAGGAGGAAGTACTTC.

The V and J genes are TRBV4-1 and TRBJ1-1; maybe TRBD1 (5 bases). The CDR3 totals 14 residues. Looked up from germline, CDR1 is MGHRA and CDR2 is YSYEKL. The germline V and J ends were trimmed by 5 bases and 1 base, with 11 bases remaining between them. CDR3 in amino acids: CASSYRPTNTEAFF. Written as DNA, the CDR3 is TGCGCCAGCAGCTACAGGCCTACGAACACTGAAGCTTTCTTT.

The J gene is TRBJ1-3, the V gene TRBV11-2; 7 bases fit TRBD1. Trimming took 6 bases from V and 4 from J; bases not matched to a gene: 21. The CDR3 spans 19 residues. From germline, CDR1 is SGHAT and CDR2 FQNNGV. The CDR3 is CASRSYQGRGPGGGNTIYF. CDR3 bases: TGTGCCAGCAGATCGTACCAGGGGAGGGGGCCAGGGGGAGGAAACACCATATATTTT.

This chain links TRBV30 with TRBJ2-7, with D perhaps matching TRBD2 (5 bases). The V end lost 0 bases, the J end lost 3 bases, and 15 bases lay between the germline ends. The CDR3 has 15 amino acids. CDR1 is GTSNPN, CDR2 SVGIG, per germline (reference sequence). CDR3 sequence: CAWSVRGARDYEQYF. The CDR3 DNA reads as TGTGCCTGGAGTGTACGGGGAGCAAGGGACTACGAGCAGTACTTC.

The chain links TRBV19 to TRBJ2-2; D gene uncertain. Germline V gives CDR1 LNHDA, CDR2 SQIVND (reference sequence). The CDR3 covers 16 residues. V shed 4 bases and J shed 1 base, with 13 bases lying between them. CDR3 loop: CASSTFSRMNTGELFF. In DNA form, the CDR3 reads TGTGCCAGTAGTACGTTTAGCAGAATGAACACCGGGGAGCTGTTTTTT.

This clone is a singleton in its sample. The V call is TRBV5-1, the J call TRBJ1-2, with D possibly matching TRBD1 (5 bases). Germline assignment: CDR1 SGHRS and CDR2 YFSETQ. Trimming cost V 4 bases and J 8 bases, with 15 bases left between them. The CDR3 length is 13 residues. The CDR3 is CASSLGDRVGYTF. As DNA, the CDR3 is TGCGCCAGCAGCCTAGGGGACCGCGTAGGCTACACCTTC.

CDR3 sequence reads: CASSLWTGVSKNIQYF. The CDR3 DNA follows: TGTGCCAGCAGCCTCTGGACAGGGGTCAGCAAAAACATTCAGTACTTC. This rearrangement joins TRBV7-9 to TRBJ2-4; 9 bases match TRBD1. Germline loops: CDR1 SEHNR, CDR2 FQNEAQ (reference sequence). The CDR3 is 16 amino acids. V lost 5 bases, J lost 3 bases, and 8 bases stayed unmatched.

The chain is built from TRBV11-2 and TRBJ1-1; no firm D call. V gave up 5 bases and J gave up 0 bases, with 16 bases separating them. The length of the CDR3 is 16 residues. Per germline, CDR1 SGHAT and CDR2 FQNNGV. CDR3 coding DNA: TGTGCCAGCAGCCGACCGATCGGGATCTTGAACACTGAAGCTTTCTTT. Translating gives CASSRPIGILNTEAFF.

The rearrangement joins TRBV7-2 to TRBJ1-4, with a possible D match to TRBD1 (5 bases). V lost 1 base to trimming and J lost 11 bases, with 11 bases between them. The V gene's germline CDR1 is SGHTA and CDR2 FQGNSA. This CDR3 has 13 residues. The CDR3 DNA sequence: TGTGCCAGCAGCTTAGATTCAGGGCGGAAACTGTTTTTT. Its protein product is CASSLDSGRKLFF.

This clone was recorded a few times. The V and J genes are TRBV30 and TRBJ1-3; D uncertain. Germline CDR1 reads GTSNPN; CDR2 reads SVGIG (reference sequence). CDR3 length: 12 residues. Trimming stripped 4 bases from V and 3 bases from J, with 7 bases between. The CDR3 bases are TGTGCCTGGAAAAAAAGTGGAAACACCATATATTTT. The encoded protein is CAWKKSGNTIYF.

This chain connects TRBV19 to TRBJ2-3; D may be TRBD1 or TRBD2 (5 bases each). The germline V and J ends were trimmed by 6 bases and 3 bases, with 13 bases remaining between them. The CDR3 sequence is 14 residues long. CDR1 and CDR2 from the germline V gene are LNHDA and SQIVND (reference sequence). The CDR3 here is CASRTGARTDTQYF. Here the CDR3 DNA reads TGTGCCAGTAGGACCGGGGCTCGGACAGATACGCAGTATTTT.

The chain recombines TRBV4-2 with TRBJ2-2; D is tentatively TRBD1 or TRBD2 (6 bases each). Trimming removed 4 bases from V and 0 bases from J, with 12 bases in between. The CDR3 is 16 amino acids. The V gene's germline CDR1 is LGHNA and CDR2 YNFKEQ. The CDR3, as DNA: TGTGCCAGCAGCCCCTCGGGGGCACCGAACACCGGGGAGCTGTTTTTT. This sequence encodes CASSPSGAPNTGELFF.

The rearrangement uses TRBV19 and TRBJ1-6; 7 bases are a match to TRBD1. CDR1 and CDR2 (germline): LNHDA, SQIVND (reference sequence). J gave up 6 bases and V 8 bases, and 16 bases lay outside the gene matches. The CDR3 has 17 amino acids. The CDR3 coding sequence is TGTGCCAGTCGAGGGGGCGGATTGAGTGGGGTTAATTCACCCCTCCACTTT. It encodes CASRGGGLSGVNSPLHF. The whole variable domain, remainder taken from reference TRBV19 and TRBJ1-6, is DGGITQSPKYLFRKEGQNVTLSCEQNLNHDAMYWYRQDPGQGLRLIYYSQIVNDFQKGDIAEGYSVSREKKESFPLTVTSAQKNPTAFYLCASRGGGLSGVNSPLHFGNGTRLTVT.

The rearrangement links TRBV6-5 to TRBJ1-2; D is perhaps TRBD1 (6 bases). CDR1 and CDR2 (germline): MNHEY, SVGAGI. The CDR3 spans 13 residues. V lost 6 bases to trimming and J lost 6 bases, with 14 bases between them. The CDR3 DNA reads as TGTGCCAGCAGGGTCACAGGGCCTGATGGCTACACCTTC. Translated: CASRVTGPDGYTF.

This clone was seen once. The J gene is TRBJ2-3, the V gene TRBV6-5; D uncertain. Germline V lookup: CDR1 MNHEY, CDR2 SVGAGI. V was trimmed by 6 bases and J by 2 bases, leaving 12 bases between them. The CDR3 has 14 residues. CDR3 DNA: TGTGCCAGCAGGCAGATCTATAACACAGATACGCAGTATTTT. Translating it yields CASRQIYNTDTQYF.

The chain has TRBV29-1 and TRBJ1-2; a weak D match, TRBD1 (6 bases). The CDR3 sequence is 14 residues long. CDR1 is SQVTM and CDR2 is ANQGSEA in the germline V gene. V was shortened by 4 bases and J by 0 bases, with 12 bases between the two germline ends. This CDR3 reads CSVGGANSNYGYTF. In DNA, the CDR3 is TGCAGCGTTGGGGGGGCGAATTCTAACTATGGCTACACCTTC.

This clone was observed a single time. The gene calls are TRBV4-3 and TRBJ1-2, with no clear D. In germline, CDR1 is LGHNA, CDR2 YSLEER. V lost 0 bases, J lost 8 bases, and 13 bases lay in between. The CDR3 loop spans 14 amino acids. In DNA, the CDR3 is TGCGCCAGCAGCCAAGATGAAGGGTCGAACGGCTACACCTTC. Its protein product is CASSQDEGSNGYTF.

DNA of the CDR3: TGTGCCAGCAGCAGTAGCGGGGCCATCTCCTACGAGCAGTACTTC. Translated: CASSSSGAISYEQYF. The V call is TRBV7-2, the J call TRBJ2-7; the match to TRBD2 covers 8 bases. Germline CDR1 and CDR2: SGHTA and FQGNSA. The CDR3 has 15 amino acids. V trimming: 5 bases; J trimming: 0 bases; junction bases outside the gene matches: 6.

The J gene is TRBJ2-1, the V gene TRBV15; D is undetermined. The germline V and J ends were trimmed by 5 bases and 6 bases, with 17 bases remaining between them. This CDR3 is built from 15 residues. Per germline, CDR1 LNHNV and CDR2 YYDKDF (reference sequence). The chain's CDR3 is CATSVLFGSSNEQFF. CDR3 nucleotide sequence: TGTGCCACCAGCGTACTATTCGGGTCTTCCAATGAGCAGTTCTTC.

CDR3 nucleotides: TGTGCCAGCAGCTTGACACAGGGGGCAGAAGGCTACACCTTC. Its protein is CASSLTQGAEGYTF. V is TRBV11-2 and J is TRBJ1-2; 9 positions agree with TRBD1. CDR1 is SGHAT and CDR2 is FQNNGV in the germline V gene. The CDR3 is 14 residues long. With 3 bases clipped from V and 8 bases from J, the junction kept 7 bases outside the gene matches. Looking up the rest from reference TRBV11-2 and TRBJ1-2 gives the full variable domain: EAGVAQSPRYKIIEKRQSVAFWCNPISGHATLYWYQQILGQGPKLLIQFQNNGVVDDSQLPKDRFSAERLKGVDSTLKIQPAKLEDSAVYLCASSLTQGAEGYTFGSGTRLTVV.

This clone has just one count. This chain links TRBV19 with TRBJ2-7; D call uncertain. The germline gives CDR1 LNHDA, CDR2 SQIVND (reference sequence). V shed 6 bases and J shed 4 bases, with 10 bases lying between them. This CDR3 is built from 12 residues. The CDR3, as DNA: TGTGCCAGTAGCGGATCACGTTACGAGCAGTACTTC. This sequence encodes CASSGSRYEQYF.

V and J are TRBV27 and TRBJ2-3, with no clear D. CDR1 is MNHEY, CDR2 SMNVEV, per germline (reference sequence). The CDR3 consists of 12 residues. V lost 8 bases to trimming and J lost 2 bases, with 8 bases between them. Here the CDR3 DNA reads TGTGCCAGCTCCGGGTACACAGATACGCAGTATTTT. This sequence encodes CASSGYTDTQYF.

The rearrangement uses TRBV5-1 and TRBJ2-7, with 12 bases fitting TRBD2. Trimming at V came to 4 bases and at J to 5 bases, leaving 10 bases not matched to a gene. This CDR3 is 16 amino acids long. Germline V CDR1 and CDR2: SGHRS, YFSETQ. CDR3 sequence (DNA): TGCGCCAGCAGCCCGGCGACTAGCGGGAGAATCCACGAGCAGTACTTC. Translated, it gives CASSPATSGRIHEQYF.

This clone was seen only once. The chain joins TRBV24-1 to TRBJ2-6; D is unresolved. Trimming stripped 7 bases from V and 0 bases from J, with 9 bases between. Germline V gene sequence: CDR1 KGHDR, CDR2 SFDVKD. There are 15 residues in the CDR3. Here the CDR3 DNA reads TGTGCCACCAGCCTGTCCGGCTCTGGGGCCAACGTCCTGACTTTC. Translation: CATSLSGSGANVLTF.

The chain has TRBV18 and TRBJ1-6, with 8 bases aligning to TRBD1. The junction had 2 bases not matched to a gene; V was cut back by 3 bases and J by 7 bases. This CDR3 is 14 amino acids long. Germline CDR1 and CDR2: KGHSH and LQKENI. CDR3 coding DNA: TGTGCCAGCTCACCGGGACAGGAAAATTCACCCCTCCACTTT. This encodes CASSPGQENSPLHF. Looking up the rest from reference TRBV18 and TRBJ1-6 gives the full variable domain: NAGVMQNPRHLVRRRGQEARLRCSPMKGHSHVYWYRQLPEEGLKFMVYLQKENIIDESGMPKERFSAEFPKEGPSILRIQQVVRGDSAAYFCASSPGQENSPLHFGNGTRLTVT.

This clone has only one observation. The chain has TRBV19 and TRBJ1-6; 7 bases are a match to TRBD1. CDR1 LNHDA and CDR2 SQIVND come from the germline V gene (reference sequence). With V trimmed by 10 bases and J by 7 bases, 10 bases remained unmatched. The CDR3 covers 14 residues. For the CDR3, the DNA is TGTGCCACACGTGACAGGGTGAACAATTCACCCCTCCACTTT. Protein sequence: CATRDRVNNSPLHF.

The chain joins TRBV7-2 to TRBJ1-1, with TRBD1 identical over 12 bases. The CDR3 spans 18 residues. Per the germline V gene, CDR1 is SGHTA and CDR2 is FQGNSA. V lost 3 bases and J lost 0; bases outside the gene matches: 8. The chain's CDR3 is CASSFTGQGAKMNTEAFF. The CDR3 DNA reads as TGTGCCAGCAGCTTCACGGGACAGGGGGCAAAGATGAACACTGAAGCTTTCTTT. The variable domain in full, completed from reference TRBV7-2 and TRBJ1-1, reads GAGVSQSPSNKVTEKGKDVELRCDPISGHTALYWYRQSLGQGLEFLIYFQGNSAPDKSGLPSDRFSAERTGGSVSTLTIQRTQQEDSAVYLCASSFTGQGAKMNTEAFFGQGTRLTVV.

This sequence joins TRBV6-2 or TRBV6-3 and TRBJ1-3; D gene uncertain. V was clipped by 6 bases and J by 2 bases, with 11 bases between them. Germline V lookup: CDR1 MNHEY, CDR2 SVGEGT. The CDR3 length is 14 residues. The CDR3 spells CASSSGGTGNTIYF. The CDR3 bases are TGTGCCAGCAGCTCCGGAGGTACTGGAAACACCATATATTTT.